This T cell receptor (beta chain) was obtained from a study of human T cells and chemical hapten exposure. TCRdb re-called the RACE reads through MiXCR, storing one row per CDR3 protein. The repertoire holds roughly 50,000 distinct CDR3 sequences, roughly 10% seen once, with around 10% in the top ten. The sample's time point: pre-sensitization, week 0. Treatment in this sample: therapeutic diphenylcyclopropenone sensitization with weekly scalp DPC. This CDR3 has 12 residues. Germline assignment: CDR1 GTSNPN and CDR2 SVGIG (reference sequence). V lost 5 bases and J 8 bases, leaving 15 bases between the germline ends. This clonotype came up many times.

The material was whole blood, obtained in connection with sensitization to the hapten diphenylcyclopropenone (DPC). This receptor was taken from a man in his forties or fifties with alopecia areata. Some clones in this sample may be carry-over from other donors' samples. The chain recombines TRBV30 with TRBJ1-1, with TRBD1 as a possible D gene (6 bases). The CDR3 DNA follows: TGTGCCTGGTCGACAGGCGTTCCCGAAGCTTTCTTT. This gives the protein CAWSTGVPEAFF.